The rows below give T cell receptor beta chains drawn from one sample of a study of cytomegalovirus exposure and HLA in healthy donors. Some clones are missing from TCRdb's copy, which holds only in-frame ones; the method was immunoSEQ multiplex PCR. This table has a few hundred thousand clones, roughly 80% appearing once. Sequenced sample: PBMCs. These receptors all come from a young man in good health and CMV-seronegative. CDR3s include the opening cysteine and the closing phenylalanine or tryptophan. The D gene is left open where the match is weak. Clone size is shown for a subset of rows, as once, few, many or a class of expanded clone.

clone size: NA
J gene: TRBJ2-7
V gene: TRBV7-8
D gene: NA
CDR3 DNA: TGTGCCAGCAGCGTCCCCAGGGACGAGCAGTACTTC
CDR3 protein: CASSVPRDEQYF

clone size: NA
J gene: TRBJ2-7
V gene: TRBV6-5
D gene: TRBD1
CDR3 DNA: TGTGCCAGTACATCGACAGGGGTCTTCCCCTACGAGCAGTACTTC
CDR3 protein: CASTSTGVFPYEQYF

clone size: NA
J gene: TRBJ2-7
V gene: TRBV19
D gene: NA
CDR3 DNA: TGTGCCAGTTCGGCCTCGGCGGCTTCTACCTACGAGCAGTACTTC
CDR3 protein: CASSASAASTYEQYF

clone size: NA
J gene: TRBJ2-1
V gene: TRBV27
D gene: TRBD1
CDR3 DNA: TGTGCCACCGTGACTTGGGACAGGGCCTACAATGAGCAGTTCTTC
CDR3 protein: CATVTWDRAYNEQFF

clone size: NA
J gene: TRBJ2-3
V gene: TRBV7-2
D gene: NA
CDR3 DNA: TGTGCCAGCAGCCCTGGGGCGGGGCCCCCCTTCACAGATACGCAGTATTTT
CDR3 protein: CASSPGAGPPFTDTQYF

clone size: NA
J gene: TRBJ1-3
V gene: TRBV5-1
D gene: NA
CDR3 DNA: TGCGCCAGCAGCCCCCAGACTGAGCAGACTTATGGAAACACCATATATTTT
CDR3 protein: CASSPQTEQTYGNTIYF

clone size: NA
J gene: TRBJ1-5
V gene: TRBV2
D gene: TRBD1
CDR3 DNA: TGTGCCAGCAGCCCCGGGACAGAGAGCAATCAGCCCCAGCATTTT
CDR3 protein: CASSPGTESNQPQHF

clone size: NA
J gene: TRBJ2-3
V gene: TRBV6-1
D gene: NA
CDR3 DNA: TGTGCCAGCAGTGTCGGGGGTACCCGCGCAGATACGCAGTATTTT
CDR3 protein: CASSVGGTRADTQYF

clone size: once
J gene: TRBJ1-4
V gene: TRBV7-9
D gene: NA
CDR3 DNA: TGTGCCAGCAGCTTATCCTATTCTAATGAAAAACTGTTTTTT
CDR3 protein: CASSLSYSNEKLFF

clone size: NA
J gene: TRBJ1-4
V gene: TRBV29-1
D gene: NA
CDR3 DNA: TGCAGCGTCGGTGCGGGGTCCGAAAAACTGTTTTTT
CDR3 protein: CSVGAGSEKLFF

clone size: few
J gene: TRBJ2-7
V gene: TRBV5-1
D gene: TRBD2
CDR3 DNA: TGCGCCAGCAGCTTGAGCGGGAGCTCCTACGAGCAGTACTTC
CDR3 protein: CASSLSGSSYEQYF

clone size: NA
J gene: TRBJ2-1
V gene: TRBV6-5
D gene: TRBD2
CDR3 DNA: TGTGCCAGCAATAGGCTGGGGGGGTTCAATGAGCAGTTCTTC
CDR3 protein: CASNRLGGFNEQFF

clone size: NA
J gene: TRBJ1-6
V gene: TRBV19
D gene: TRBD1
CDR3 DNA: TGTGCCAGTAACAGGGGGCCGTTATTTAATTCACCCCTCCACTTT
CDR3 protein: CASNRGPLFNSPLHF

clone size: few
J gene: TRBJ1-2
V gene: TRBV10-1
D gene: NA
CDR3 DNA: TGCGCCAGCAGCGACAGGTTCCTTAAAGGCTACACCTTC
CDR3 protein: CASSDRFLKGYTF

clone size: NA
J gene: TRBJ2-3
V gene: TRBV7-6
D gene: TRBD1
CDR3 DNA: TGTGCCAGCAGCCGGGAAGGGGGCGCAGATACGCAGTATTTT
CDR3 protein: CASSREGGADTQYF

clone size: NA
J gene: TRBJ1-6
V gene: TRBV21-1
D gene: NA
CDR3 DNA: TGTGCCAGCAGAGGACAGGGGGCAGCCCATTTAACCCTCCACTTT
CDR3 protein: CASRGQGAAHLTLHF

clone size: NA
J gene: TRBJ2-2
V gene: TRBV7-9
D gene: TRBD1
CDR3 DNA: TGTGCCAGCAGCGCCAGACAGGGGGAACCACCAACCGGGGAGCTGTTTTTT
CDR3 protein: CASSARQGEPPTGELFF

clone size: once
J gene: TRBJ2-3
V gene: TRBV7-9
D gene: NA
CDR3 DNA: TGTGCCAGCAGCTTAGCCTCGGCAGGGTCAGATACGCAGTATTTT
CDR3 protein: CASSLASAGSDTQYF

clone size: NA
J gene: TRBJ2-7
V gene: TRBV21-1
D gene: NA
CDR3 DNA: TGTGCCAGCAGCAAAAATGGTGCCGGGACAGGGGTCAACGAGCAGTACTTC
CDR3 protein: CASSKNGAGTGVNEQYF

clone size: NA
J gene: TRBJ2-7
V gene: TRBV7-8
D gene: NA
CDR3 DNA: TGTGCCAGCAGCTCGGACAACGAGCAGTACTTC
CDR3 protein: CASSSDNEQYF

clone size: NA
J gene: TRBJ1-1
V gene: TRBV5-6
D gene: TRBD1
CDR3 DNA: TGTGCCAGCAGCCTACCCGCAGGGGGATTCACTGAAGCTTTCTTT
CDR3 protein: CASSLPAGGFTEAFF

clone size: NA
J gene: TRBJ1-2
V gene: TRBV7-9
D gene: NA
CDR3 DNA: TGTGCCAGCAGCTCCCCAGTGGGGGCAGGGATGGGGGGCTACACCTTC
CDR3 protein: CASSSPVGAGMGGYTF

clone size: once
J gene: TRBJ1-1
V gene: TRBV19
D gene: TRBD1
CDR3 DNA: TGTGCCAGTAGTATAGATTGGTGGGCAGGGGGCGATAATGAAGCTTTCTTT
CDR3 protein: CASSIDWWAGGDNEAFF

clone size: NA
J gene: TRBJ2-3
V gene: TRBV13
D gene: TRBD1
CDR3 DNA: TGTGCCAGCAGCCAACGACAGGGTCCAACAGATACGCAGTATTTT
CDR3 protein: CASSQRQGPTDTQYF

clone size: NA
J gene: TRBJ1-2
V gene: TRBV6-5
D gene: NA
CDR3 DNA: TGTGCCAGCAGTTACTCGACGGATGGATCAGGTGGCTACACCTTC
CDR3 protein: CASSYSTDGSGGYTF

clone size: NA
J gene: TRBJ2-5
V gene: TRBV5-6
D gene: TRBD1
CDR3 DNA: TGTGCCAGCAGCCCAGGGGGCGCTTGGGAGACCCAGTACTTC
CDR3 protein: CASSPGGAWETQYF

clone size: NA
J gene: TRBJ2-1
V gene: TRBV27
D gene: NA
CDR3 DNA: TGTGCCAGCAGTTTTAGGAGGGAGCAGTTCTTC
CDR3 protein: CASSFRREQFF

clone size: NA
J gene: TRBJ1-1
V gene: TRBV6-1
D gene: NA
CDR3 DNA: TGTGCCAGCAGTGAGACAGGTGGTTGGGCTTTCTTT
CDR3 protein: CASSETGGWAFF

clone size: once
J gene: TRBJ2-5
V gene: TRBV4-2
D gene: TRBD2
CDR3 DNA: TGTGCCAGCAGCCAACTAGCGGGGGGGCCTCTAGAGACCCAGTACTTC
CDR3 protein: CASSQLAGGPLETQYF

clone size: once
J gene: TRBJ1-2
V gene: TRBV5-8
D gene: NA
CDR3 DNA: TGTGCCAGCAGCTTGACAGGTTCCTATGGCTACACCTTC
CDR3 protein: CASSLTGSYGYTF

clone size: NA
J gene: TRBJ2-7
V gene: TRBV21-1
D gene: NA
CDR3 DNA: TGTGCCAGCAGCAGGCGAAGCCTGAGAGGGCCGTCGAACGAGCAGTACTTC
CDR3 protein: CASSRRSLRGPSNEQYF

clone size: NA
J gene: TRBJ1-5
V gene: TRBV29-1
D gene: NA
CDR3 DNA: TGCAGCGTTGAAGATCCGGGGGAGCCCCAGCATTTT
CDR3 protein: CSVEDPGEPQHF

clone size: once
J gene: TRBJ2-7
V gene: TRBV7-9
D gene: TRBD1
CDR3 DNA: TGTGCCAGCAGCACCGACAGGGGTCGGGATGGGCAGTACTTC
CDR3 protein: CASSTDRGRDGQYF

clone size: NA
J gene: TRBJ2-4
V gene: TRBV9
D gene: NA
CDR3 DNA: TGTGCCAGCAGCAGGGAGTGGGCCAAAAACATTCAGTACTTC
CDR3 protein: CASSREWAKNIQYF

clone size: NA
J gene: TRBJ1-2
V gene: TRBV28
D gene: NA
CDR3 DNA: TGTGCCAGCAGTTTATGGAGCGAATACTATGGCTACACCTTC
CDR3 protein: CASSLWSEYYGYTF

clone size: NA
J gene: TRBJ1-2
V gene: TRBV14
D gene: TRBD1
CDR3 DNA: TGTGCCAGCAGCCCGAACAGGGGAACCGGTCATGGCTACACCTTC
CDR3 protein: CASSPNRGTGHGYTF

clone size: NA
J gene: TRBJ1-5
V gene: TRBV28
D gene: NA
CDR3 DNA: TGTGCCAGCAGTTTAGGCGCCGGGACACTCAATCAGCCCCAGCATTTT
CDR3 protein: CASSLGAGTLNQPQHF

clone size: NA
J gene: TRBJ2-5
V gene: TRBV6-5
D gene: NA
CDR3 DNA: TGTGCCAGCAGTTACTCCGGACAAGCACAAGAGACCCAGTACTTC
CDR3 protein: CASSYSGQAQETQYF

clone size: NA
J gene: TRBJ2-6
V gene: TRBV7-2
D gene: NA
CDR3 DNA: TGTGCCAGCAGCTTAGCCGTGACAGGTAGTGGGGCCAGCGTCCTGACTTTC
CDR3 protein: CASSLAVTGSGASVLTF

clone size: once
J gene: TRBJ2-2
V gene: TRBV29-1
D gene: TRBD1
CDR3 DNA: TGCAGTGCGGGACAGGGGGGACCCGGGGAGCTGTTTTTT
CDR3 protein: CSAGQGGPGELFF

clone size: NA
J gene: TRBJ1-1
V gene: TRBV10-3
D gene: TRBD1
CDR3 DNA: TGTGCCATCGGGAAACAGGGGGCGAACACTGAAGCTTTCTTT
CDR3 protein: CAIGKQGANTEAFF

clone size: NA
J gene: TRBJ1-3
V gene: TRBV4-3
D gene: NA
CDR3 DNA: TGCGCCAGCAGCCAGGAGCCAGGGGCCGGTGGAAACACCATATATTTT
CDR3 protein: CASSQEPGAGGNTIYF

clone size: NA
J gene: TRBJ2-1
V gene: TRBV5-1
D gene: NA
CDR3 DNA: TGCGCCAGCAGCCCTCTGGGGAGGTGGCTCGAAGAGTACAATGAGCAGTTCTTC
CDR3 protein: CASSPLGRWLEEYNEQFF

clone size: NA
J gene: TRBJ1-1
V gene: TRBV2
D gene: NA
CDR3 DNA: TGTGCCAGCAGTGAACGGGGAAAAGCTTTCTTT
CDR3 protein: CASSERGKAFF

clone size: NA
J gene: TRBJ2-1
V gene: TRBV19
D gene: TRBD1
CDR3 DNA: TGTGCCAGTTCCGGGACAGGGGTATTCAATGAGCAGTTCTTC
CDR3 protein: CASSGTGVFNEQFF

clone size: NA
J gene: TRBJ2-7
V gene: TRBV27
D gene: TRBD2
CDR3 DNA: TGTGCCAGCAGTTGGACTAGCGGGTACGAGCAGTACTTC
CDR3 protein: CASSWTSGYEQYF

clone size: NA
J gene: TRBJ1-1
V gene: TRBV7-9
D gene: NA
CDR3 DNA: TGTGCCAGCAGCCCCTACAGGGAAACGGCTGAAGCTTTCTTT
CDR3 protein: CASSPYRETAEAFF

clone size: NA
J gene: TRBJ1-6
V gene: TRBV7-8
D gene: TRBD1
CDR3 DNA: TGTGCCAGCAGCCCAAGGGGGCGCGTCACCTATAATTCACCCCTCCACTTT
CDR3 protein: CASSPRGRVTYNSPLHF

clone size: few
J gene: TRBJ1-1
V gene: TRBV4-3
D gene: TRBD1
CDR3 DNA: TGCGCCAGCAGCCAAGAAGGCGGGACAGTAAACCTCTTT
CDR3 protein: CASSQEGGTVNLF

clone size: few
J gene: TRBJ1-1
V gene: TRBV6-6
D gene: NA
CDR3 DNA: TGTGCCAGCAACCAGGTCCCAGGGACTGAAGCTTTCTTT
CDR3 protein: CASNQVPGTEAFF